These 17 T cell receptor beta chains originate from one sample sequenced in a study of blood T cells in healthy people across ages. It was with a sample-barcoded 5' primer and a J-beta primer mix that a second PCR of about 6 to 12 cycles was run. MiXCR, run by TCRdb on the 5' RACE reads, gives a single entry per CDR3 protein. The data contain about 930,000 distinct CDR3 sequences, almost 30% of them singletons. This sample also appeared in a second study, on T cells of mothers and their children.

Sequencing was done on a sample of blood. The receptors derive from a woman in her thirties or forties in good health.

The chain combines TRBV28 with TRBJ2-5; 7 bases match TRBD1. V lost 4 bases, J lost 11 bases, and 22 bases stayed unmatched. The CDR3 covers 17 residues. Germline CDR1 and CDR2: MDHEN and SYDVKM. The CDR3 is CASSYPQGVGSYNEQYF. The CDR3 bases are TGTGCCAGCAGTTACCCTCAGGGGGTTGGGTCCTACAATGAGCAGTACTTC.

A note on this clonotype: At one of its ends the junction is not consistent with the germline gene, which may arise from a read error. This chain connects TRBV15 to TRBJ2-1; 8 bases are shared with TRBD1. Germline CDR1 reads LNHNV; CDR2 reads YYDKDF (reference sequence). The CDR3 contains 17 residues. The CDR3 DNA is TGTGCCGCCAGCAGAACAGGGGACAGGAGTCCCTACAATGAGCAGTTCTTC. Translation: CAASRTGDRSPYNEQFF.

This clonotype was found many times. The CDR3 region is CASSLGTDYNEQFF. In DNA, the CDR3 is TGTGCCAGCAGCTTAGGGACTGATTACAATGAGCAGTTCTTC. This rearrangement joins TRBV11-2 to TRBJ2-1; tentative D call: TRBD2 (5 bases). Between the trimmed V and J ends, which lost 1 base and 4 bases, there was a span of 8 bases. CDR1 is SGHAT and CDR2 is FQNNGV in the germline V gene. This CDR3 is 14 amino acids long.

V is TRBV11-2 and J is TRBJ2-4, with D unclear. Trimming took 2 bases from V and 9 from J, leaving 17 bases between them. This CDR3 contains 15 residues. The V gene's germline CDR1 is SGHAT and CDR2 FQNNGV. CDR3 in DNA: TGTGCCAGCAGCTTATCTAGGCAGTGGGATGGCATTCAGTACTTC. Its protein product is CASSLSRQWDGIQYF.

This clonotype was picked up many times. J is TRBJ2-5 and V is TRBV4-3, with 8 nucleotides matching TRBD2. Germline V gives CDR1 LGHNA, CDR2 YSLEER. This CDR3 spans 17 amino acids. V dropped 0 bases and J dropped 0; count of bases not matched to a gene: 6. The CDR3 coding sequence is TGCGCCAGCAGCCAAGATCGGGGCGGGGGGTACCAAGAGACCCAGTACTTC. This sequence encodes CASSQDRGGGYQETQYF.

This clonotype showed up just a few times. A junction end diverges from the germline sequence, so it may reflect a read error. The chain carries TRBV20-1 and TRBJ1-2, with D unresolved. The germline CDR1 and CDR2 sequences are DFQATT and SNEGSKA (reference sequence). The CDR3 has 18 residues. This CDR3 reads CSARDEPSGRADNYGHTF. Written as DNA, the CDR3 is TGCAGTGCTAGAGATGAGCCCTCAGGTCGGGCAGATAACTATGGCCACACCTTC.

This clonotype came up a few times. J is TRBJ1-1 and V is TRBV12-3 or TRBV12-4, with 9 bases fitting TRBD1. This CDR3 is built from 17 residues. The V segment lost 0 bases and the J segment 1 base; nucleotides outside the gene matches: 6. The CDR3 DNA reads as TGTGCCAGCAGTTTAGCAGGGACAGGGAAGAGGAACACTGAAGCTTTCTTT. It translates to CASSLAGTGKRNTEAFF.

The V call is TRBV28, the J call TRBJ1-2; TRBD1 is a possible D gene (5 bases). Trimming shortened V by 6 bases and J by 3 bases, and 11 bases separated the two germline ends. The CDR3 loop spans 13 amino acids. Germline V gives CDR1 MDHEN, CDR2 SYDVKM. DNA for the CDR3: TGTGCCAGCAGACCAGGGTTATACTATGGCTACACCTTC. This sequence encodes CASRPGLYYGYTF.

This clonotype was counted only a few times. The chain uses TRBV28 and TRBJ2-1; 8 bases are a match to TRBD2. V trimming: 3 bases; J trimming: 5 bases; junction bases outside the gene matches: 6. The CDR3 has 15 amino acids. The germline V gene has CDR1 MDHEN and CDR2 SYDVKM. CDR3 protein: CASSFRGGGNNEQFF. CDR3 coding DNA: TGTGCCAGCAGTTTCCGGGGGGGAGGAAACAATGAGCAGTTCTTC.

The sample holds a few counts of this clonotype. J is TRBJ2-1 and V is TRBV20-1; D might be TRBD2 (5 bases). There are 17 residues in the CDR3. V was shortened by 4 bases and J by 0 bases, with 19 bases between the two germline ends. Looked up from germline, CDR1 is DFQATT and CDR2 is SNEGSKA (reference sequence). The CDR3 loop reads CSATLLGGAVSYNEQFF. CDR3 nucleotide sequence: TGCAGTGCTACCCTACTAGGCGGTGCCGTCTCCTACAATGAGCAGTTCTTC.

This clonotype was observed a few times. The rearrangement uses TRBV29-1 and TRBJ2-6; D not certain. The V end lost 7 bases, the J end lost 4 bases, and 11 bases lay between the germline ends. This CDR3 region has 13 residues. CDR1 SQVTM and CDR2 ANQGSEA come from the germline V gene. The CDR3 is CSAHTRGANVLTF. The CDR3 region has the DNA TGCAGCGCTCACACGCGGGGGGCCAACGTCCTGACTTTC.

This clonotype was detected only a few times. A much larger clone is a single base away; this may be a read error. The rearrangement links TRBV29-1 to TRBJ1-2; D not resolved. Germline V gives CDR1 SQVTM, CDR2 ANQGSEA. CDR3 length equals 12 residues. Trimming cost V 7 bases and J 3 bases, with 12 bases left between them. The CDR3, as DNA: TGCAGCGCTGACGGGATGGACTATGGCTACACCTTC. It specifies CSADGMDYGYTF.

This clonotype showed up just a few times. J is TRBJ1-1 and V is TRBV7-9; 8 bases line up with TRBD1. CDR1 and CDR2 from the germline V gene are SEHNR and FQNEAQ (reference sequence). The CDR3 is made up of 11 amino acids. V shed 6 bases and J 8 bases; nucleotides not matched to a gene: 2. Here the CDR3 reads CASRGQGEAFF. CDR3 bases: TGTGCCAGCAGAGGACAGGGCGAAGCTTTCTTT.

This clonotype turned up a few times. The rearrangement uses TRBV7-8 and TRBJ1-2; 11 positions agree with TRBD1. Germline-derived CDR1 and CDR2 are SGHVS and FQNEAQ. The CDR3 is 14 amino acids. Germline trimming cut 5 bases from V and 6 bases from J; bases unmatched to any gene: 5. In nucleotides, the CDR3 is TGTGCCAGCAGCCTCCGGGACAGGGGGGATGGCTACACCTTC. The encoded protein is CASSLRDRGDGYTF.

A remark on this clonotype: A much larger clone lies one base from this, so it may be a read error. The J gene is TRBJ2-1, the V gene TRBV5-1, with 7 bases identical to TRBD2. The end of the DNA aligns better with TRBJ2-7, so the J call may be wrong. Germline-derived CDR1 and CDR2 are SGHRS and YFSETQ. This CDR3 is 17 amino acids long. The CDR3 region is CASSPGVASGISNEQYF. The DNA for the CDR3 is TGCGCCAGCAGCCCGGGGGTGGCGAGCGGGATAAGCAATGAGCAGTACTTC.

The genes are TRBV2 and TRBJ2-7; D not certain. Germline V gene lookup returns CDR1 SNHLY and CDR2 FYNNEI. This CDR3 spans 14 amino acids. Trimming shortened V by 2 bases and J by 0 bases, and 8 bases separated the two germline ends. The CDR3 is CASSESVVSYEQYF. The CDR3 coding sequence is TGTGCCAGCAGTGAATCGGTGGTCTCCTACGAGCAGTACTTC.

This clonotype was recorded at least ten times. The J gene is TRBJ2-7, the V gene TRBV10-3; 12 positions match TRBD1. V gave up 4 bases and J gave up 2 bases; unmatched junction bases: 3. Germline CDR1 and CDR2: ENHRY and SYGVKD. The CDR3 is made up of 15 amino acids. The CDR3: CAISVGQGAPYEQYF. The CDR3 DNA reads as TGTGCCATCAGTGTGGGACAGGGGGCCCCCTACGAGCAGTACTTC.